These 16 T cell receptor beta chains were sequenced from one sample in a study of blood T cell repertoires in COVID-19 (dated by TCRdb to 2020 to 2022). Libraries were built with the immunoSEQ multiplex PCR assay. TCRdb limited this immuneACCESS table to in-frame rearrangements with V and J called. A share of clones is missing; checked studies link under half to unresolved V genes, and the rest is unexplained. The sample profile shows almost 200,000 clones; 70% to 90% of them were found once. The ten largest clones add up to 0.7% to 0.85% of the sample. Sequenced: peripheral blood. The receptor set was obtained from a woman in her seventies with acute or convalescent COVID-19.

The chain has TRBV10-3 and TRBJ1-6, with no clear D. Germline V gene data show CDR1 as ENHRY and CDR2 as SYGVKD. V was pared by 5 bases and J by 13 bases, with 12 bases between. The CDR3 totals 12 residues. This CDR3 reads CAISTPGSPLHF. CDR3 DNA: TGTGCCATCAGTACCCCGGGTTCGCCCCTCCACTTT.

This rearrangement joins TRBV5-1 to TRBJ2-7, with D unresolved. CDR3 length: 11 amino acids. Germline V gene lookup returns CDR1 SGHRS and CDR2 YFSETQ. Trimming took 3 bases from V and 5 from J, leaving 6 bases between them. The CDR3 DNA reads TGCGCCAGCAGCTCGAAGCACGAGCAGTACTTC. Translation: CASSSKHEQYF.

V and J are TRBV19 and TRBJ1-5; D unresolved. This CDR3 is built from 15 residues. Per germline, CDR1 LNHDA and CDR2 SQIVND (reference sequence). V was pared by 7 bases and J by 1 base, with 14 bases between. The CDR3 region is CASTPGSGSNQPQHF. CDR3 sequence (DNA): TGTGCCAGTACCCCCGGGTCGGGAAGCAATCAGCCCCAGCATTTT.

V and J are TRBV2 and TRBJ1-5, with TRBD1 matching over 9 bases. Germline-derived CDR1 and CDR2 are SNHLY and FYNNEI. This CDR3 comprises 13 residues. Germline trimming cut 9 bases from V and 6 bases from J; bases unmatched to any gene: 6. For the CDR3, the DNA is TGTGCCAGTACAGGGGGCGCACGTCAGCCCCAGCATTTT. Its translation is CASTGGARQPQHF.

The DNA of the CDR3 is TGTGCCAGCTCACCACCGGGCGCTGAAGCTTTCTTT. Translation: CASSPPGAEAFF. J is TRBJ1-1 and V is TRBV18; D gene uncertain. Germline V lookup: CDR1 KGHSH, CDR2 LQKENI. The CDR3 loop spans 12 amino acids. V was pared by 0 bases and J by 6 bases, with 5 bases between.

The V gene is TRBV6-6, the J gene TRBJ2-3, with 11 bases fitting TRBD2. The CDR3 sequence is 14 residues long. Trimming removed 9 bases from V and 3 bases from J; junction bases left unmatched: 5. In germline, CDR1 is MNHNY, CDR2 SVGAGI (reference sequence). CDR3 protein: CASASGGYTDTQYF. The CDR3 coding sequence is TGTGCCAGTGCTAGCGGGGGGTATACAGATACGCAGTATTTT.

The chain carries TRBV10-2 and TRBJ2-7, with a weak D call TRBD1 (6 bases). Germline loops: CDR1 WSHSY, CDR2 SAAADI. The V and J ends lost 6 bases and 7 bases respectively, with 16 bases between them. The CDR3 covers 13 residues. The CDR3 protein is CASREQGRGEQYF. The CDR3 nucleotides read TGCGCCAGCAGAGAACAGGGTAGGGGGGAGCAGTACTTC.

The chain joins TRBV19 to TRBJ1-2, with no clear D. In germline, CDR1 is LNHDA, CDR2 SQIVND (reference sequence). V gave up 3 bases and J gave up 8 bases, with 19 bases separating them. This CDR3 spans 15 amino acids. CDR3 sequence: CASSIWRAQSSGYTF. The CDR3 coding sequence is TGTGCCAGTAGTATCTGGAGGGCTCAATCTAGCGGCTACACCTTC.

J is TRBJ1-4 and V is TRBV2; 8 bases map to TRBD1. This CDR3 has 13 amino acids. Trimming removed 11 bases from V and 7 bases from J; junction bases left unmatched: 9. In germline, CDR1 is SNHLY, CDR2 FYNNEI. The CDR3 nucleotides read TGTGCCGGATCAGGGGGCGTCGGTGAAAAACTGTTTTTT. Translated, it gives CAGSGGVGEKLFF. The full variable domain, with the rest looked up from reference TRBV2 and TRBJ1-4, is EPEVTQTPSHQVTQMGQEVILRCVPISNHLYFYWYRQILGQKVEFLVSFYNNEISEKSEIFDDQFSVERPDGSNFTLKIRSTKLEDSAMYFCAGSGGVGEKLFFGSGTQLSVL.

The V and J genes are TRBV10-1 and TRBJ2-3; D gene ambiguous. V lost 4 bases, J lost 4 bases, and 9 bases lay in between. In germline, CDR1 is WNHNN, CDR2 SYGVQD (reference sequence). This CDR3 comprises 13 residues. DNA for the CDR3: TGCGCCAGCAGTGCGGCTAGTTCAGATACGCAGTATTTT. It translates to CASSAASSDTQYF.

The count of this clone is one. The V gene is TRBV4-1, the J gene TRBJ2-2, with D perhaps matching TRBD2 (5 bases). V was cut by 1 base and J by 5 bases, with 14 bases left in between. The CDR3 is 16 residues long. Germline lookup yields CDR1 MGHRA and CDR2 YSYEKL. Here the CDR3 reads CASSQVSTPGTGELFF. CDR3 DNA sequence: TGCGCCAGCAGCCAAGTTTCTACCCCGGGGACCGGGGAGCTGTTTTTT.

This chain links TRBV2 with TRBJ1-5, with 9 positions matching TRBD1. CDR1 and CDR2 (germline): SNHLY, FYNNEI. V was clipped by 6 bases and J by 3 bases; unmatched bases: 9. The CDR3 loop spans 16 amino acids. Here the CDR3 DNA reads TGTGCCAGCAGCAATCTGGGACAGGGAAACAATCAGCCCCAGCATTTT. As protein: CASSNLGQGNNQPQHF.

This chain joins TRBV5-1 and TRBJ1-6; 10 bases align to TRBD1. The germline V gene has CDR1 SGHRS and CDR2 YFSETQ. CDR3 length equals 16 residues. V was clipped by 0 bases and J by 7 bases; unmatched bases: 4. CDR3 in amino acids: CASSLGGQGRNSPLHF. The CDR3, as DNA: TGCGCCAGCAGCTTGGGGGGACAGGGGAGGAATTCACCCCTCCACTTT. Complete variable domain (other parts from reference TRBV5-1 and TRBJ1-6): KAGVTQTPRYLIKTRGQQVTLSCSPISGHRSVSWYQQTPGQGLQFLFEYFSETQRNKGNFPGRFSGRQFSNSRSEMNVSTLELGDSALYLCASSLGGQGRNSPLHFGNGTRLTVT.

The V and J genes are TRBV18 and TRBJ2-2; the D gene is possibly TRBD1 (5 bases). Germline V gives CDR1 KGHSH, CDR2 LQKENI. V was pared by 5 bases and J by 8 bases, with 12 bases between. The length of the CDR3 is 13 residues. The CDR3 reads CASSDRQLGELFF. The CDR3 nucleotides read TGTGCCAGCTCAGATCGACAGTTGGGGGAGCTGTTTTTT.

The chain carries TRBV11-3 and TRBJ2-2; 7 positions agree with TRBD1. Germline V gene lookup returns CDR1 SGHNT and CDR2 YENEEA. CDR3 length: 15 amino acids. V shed 0 bases and J 4 bases; nucleotides not matched to a gene: 2. CDR3 region: CASSLEPGGTGELFF. CDR3 nucleotides: TGTGCCAGCAGCTTAGAACCAGGGGGCACCGGGGAGCTGTTTTTT. Based on the CDR3 plus reference TRBV11-3 and TRBJ2-2, the full variable domain is EAGVVQSPRYKIIEKKQPVAFWCNPISGHNTLYWYLQNLGQGPELLIRYENEEAVDDSQLPKDRFSAERLKGVDSTLKIQPAELGDSAVYLCASSLEPGGTGELFFGEGSRLTVL.

V usage is TRBV6-6 and J usage is TRBJ2-5, with D tentatively TRBD1 (6 bases). The CDR3 totals 15 residues. Deletions cut 4 bases from V and 0 bases from J, with 12 bases between. Germline assignment: CDR1 MNHNY and CDR2 SVGAGI (reference sequence). CDR3 sequence: CASSSGDTYQETQYF. The CDR3 region has the DNA TGTGCCAGCAGTTCTGGGGACACCTACCAAGAGACCCAGTACTTC.